This TCR beta chain was retrieved from a study of blood T cell repertoires in COVID-19. Study information: PBMCs, B-cell-depleted T cells, or T cells were the source of the cDNA or gDNA that made up the material.

The method was immunoSEQ multiplex PCR; TCRdb's version includes in-frame clones alone and lacks a portion of them. The sample has roughly 170,000 clones; almost 85% are singletons. The germline V gene encodes CDR1 SEHNR and CDR2 FQNEAQ (reference sequence). This CDR3 spans 17 amino acids. V shed 8 bases and J 4 bases; nucleotides not matched to a gene: 19. What was sequenced was peripheral blood. The TCR originated in a man aged 35 to 55 who had recovered from COVID-19. J is TRBJ1-1 and V is TRBV7-9, with TRBD1 identical over 7 bases. The CDR3 coding sequence is TGTGCCAGCCCCAGCCCCACAGGGGTGGGTGCTTCCACTGAAGCTTTCTTT. Translation gives CASPSPTGVGASTEAFF.